This T cell receptor (beta chain) was obtained from a study of control samples from healthy donors and cancer patients. Clones were read by immunoSEQ multiplex PCR, and TCRdb kept only the in-frame ones, dropping some. The table has tens of thousands of clones, approximately 80% seen once. Between the trimmed V and J ends, which lost 4 bases and 3 bases, there was a span of 13 bases. The CDR3 consists of 14 residues. In germline, CDR1 is MNHEY, CDR2 SVGEGT. Specimen: blood. This chain joins TRBV6-2 or TRBV6-3 and TRBJ2-7, with a weak D call TRBD2 (6 bases). This receptor was taken from a man between 65 and 85 years old in good health. The CDR3 region is CASSLRGSGYEQYF. CDR3 DNA sequence: TGTGCCAGCAGTTTACGGGGGTCCGGCTACGAGCAGTACTTC.